This is a list of T cell receptor beta chains from one sample in a study of blood T cell repertoires in COVID-19. Measured with immunoSEQ multiplex PCR; TCRdb has only the in-frame clones, and not every one. The sample lists around 290,000 clones; 89% were seen once. Sequencing was performed on PBMCs or T cells enriched from blood (not recorded which). These receptors all stem from a woman aged 40 to 49 who had recovered from COVID-19. CDR3s include the opening cysteine and the closing phenylalanine or tryptophan. The D gene is left open where the match is weak. Where a row states a size, it is once, few, many or the class of an expanded clone; other rows omit it.

NA	TRBJ2-7	NA	TRBV5-4	TGTGCCAGCAGCAAGTCTAGAGGGGGTGGTATCGAGCAGTACTTC	CASSKSRGGGIEQYF
NA	TRBJ2-7	TRBD2	TRBV10-3	TGTGCCATCAGTGAAGACCTAGCGGGAGGGGGAGAGCAGTACTTC	CAISEDLAGGGEQYF
NA	TRBJ2-1	NA	TRBV7-3	TGTGCCAGCAGCTTAGCGGGACAGTACAATGAGCAGTTCTTC	CASSLAGQYNEQFF
NA	TRBJ2-5	TRBD1	TRBV5-1	TGCGCCAGCAGCTTGGTTCCAGGGGGAGAGACCCAGTACTTC	CASSLVPGGETQYF
NA	TRBJ2-7	TRBD1	TRBV10-3	TGTGCCATCAGTGAAGGGACGACAGGGACCTACGAGCAGTACTTC	CAISEGTTGTYEQYF
once	TRBJ1-2	TRBD1	TRBV4-1	TGCGCCAGCAGCCTGCGCCTTGACAGGGGGAAGGATGGCTACACCTTC	CASSLRLDRGKDGYTF
NA	TRBJ2-1	NA	TRBV7-8	TGTGGTATATCACGGAACAGGGGAGGAAATGAGCAGTTCTTC	CGISRNRGGNEQFF
NA	TRBJ1-1	NA	TRBV4-2	TGTGCCAGCAGCCAAGATTTGGGAGGGGGTCGCGGGTACACTGAAGCTTTCTTT	CASSQDLGGGRGYTEAFF
once	TRBJ1-4	TRBD1	TRBV3-1/TRBV3-2	TGTGCCAGCAGCCAAAGCTGGGACAGGGGAAATGAAAAACTGTTTTTT	CASSQSWDRGNEKLFF
NA	TRBJ2-7	NA	TRBV9	TGTGCCAGCAGCGTAGGACTAGTGGGGGAGCAGTACTTC	CASSVGLVGEQYF
NA	TRBJ2-2	TRBD1	TRBV11-3	TGTGCCAGCAGCCCGCCTACTTCTGGACAGGGAAACACCGGGGAGCTGTTTTTT	CASSPPTSGQGNTGELFF
NA	TRBJ2-1	TRBD2	TRBV7-9	TGTGCCAGCAGCTTAGGGGGGCTAGCGGGCGATGAGCAGTTCTTC	CASSLGGLAGDEQFF
NA	TRBJ2-7	NA	TRBV6-2/TRBV6-3	TGTGCCAGCAGCCGCAGGGAACTCTACGAGCAGTACTTC	CASSRRELYEQYF
NA	TRBJ1-2	TRBD1	TRBV30	TGTGCCTGGAGTTTCCCCGGGACAGGCTATGGCTACACCTTC	CAWSFPGTGYGYTF
once	TRBJ2-7	NA	TRBV5-1	TGCGCCAGCAGCCCTCAGGGTTCCTACGAGCAGTACTTC	CASSPQGSYEQYF
NA	TRBJ1-1	NA	TRBV18	TGTGCCAGCTCACCACGCGAGGGCGCTGAAGCTTTCTTT	CASSPREGAEAFF
NA	TRBJ2-2	NA	TRBV7-6	TGTGCCAGCAGCTTAGGTCGCGCTGGCGGGGAGCTGTTTTTT	CASSLGRAGGELFF
once	TRBJ2-5	NA	TRBV29-1	TGCAGCGTCCGGCTAGGAACTAACGGCGGGACCCAGTACTTC	CSVRLGTNGGTQYF
NA	TRBJ2-3	NA	TRBV9	TGTGCCAGCAGCGGAGGAATCTCTAGCACAGATACGCAGTATTTT	CASSGGISSTDTQYF
once	TRBJ2-7	NA	TRBV15	TGTGCCACCAGCAGAGATGTCGTCCGCGAGCAGTACTTC	CATSRDVVREQYF
once	TRBJ1-3	NA	TRBV3-1/TRBV3-2	TGTGCCAGCAGCCGCGGGGGGCAGAGAAACACCATATATTTT	CASSRGGQRNTIYF
NA	TRBJ1-6	NA	TRBV19	TGTGCCAGTAGTCCAGGGCTACGGTCACCCCTCCACTTT	CASSPGLRSPLHF
NA	TRBJ2-1	NA	TRBV11-3	TGTGCCAGCAGCCTTAGCGGAGAGTACAATGAGCAGTTCTTC	CASSLSGEYNEQFF
once	TRBJ1-1	NA	TRBV13	TGTGCCAGCAGCCCCACAGGGTCGACTGAAGCTTTCTTT	CASSPTGSTEAFF
NA	TRBJ2-2	TRBD2	TRBV7-3	TGTGCCAGCAGCGTAATACTAGCGGGGGTCCCCGGGGAGCTGTTTTTT	CASSVILAGVPGELFF
NA	TRBJ1-5	TRBD1	TRBV5-1	TGCGCCAGCAGCGAGGGGACAGGTCTTCAGCCCCAGCATTTT	CASSEGTGLQPQHF
NA	TRBJ2-2	TRBD2	TRBV6-5	TGTGCCAGCACCCAAGGACTAGTCCGGACCGGGGAGCTGTTTTTT	CASTQGLVRTGELFF
NA	TRBJ2-1	TRBD2	TRBV7-8	TGTGCCAGCAGCTACACGAGACTAGCGGGGGGGAGGAGCTCCTACAATGAGCAGTTCTTC	CASSYTRLAGGRSSYNEQFF
NA	TRBJ2-2	TRBD2	TRBV7-2	TGTGCCAGCAGCTTAGGCGGGGGGGCGGCCGGGGAGCTGTTTTTT	CASSLGGGAAGELFF
NA	TRBJ2-1	TRBD2	TRBV19	TGTGCCAGTAGTTTATCTAGCGGGAGCTCCTACAATGAGCAGTTCTTC	CASSLSSGSSYNEQFF
NA	TRBJ1-4	NA	TRBV30	TGTGCCTGGAGTCGGGAGGGGACGGGAAAACTGTTTTTT	CAWSREGTGKLFF
NA	TRBJ1-4	NA	TRBV5-1	TGCGCCAGCAGCTTGGACAGAATGGCAACTAATGAAAAACTGTTTTTT	CASSLDRMATNEKLFF
once	TRBJ1-2	NA	TRBV3-1/TRBV3-2	TGTGCCAGCAGCCAAGAAGGGGGACGCATAAGGGGCTATGGCTACACCTTC	CASSQEGGRIRGYGYTF
NA	TRBJ2-2	TRBD1	TRBV9	TGTGCCAGCAGCGTCCGGGACAGGCACACCGGGGAGCTGTTTTTT	CASSVRDRHTGELFF
NA	TRBJ1-2	TRBD1	TRBV3-1/TRBV3-2	TGTGCCAGCAGCGAAACAGGGGGTGAAGGCTACACCTTC	CASSETGGEGYTF
NA	TRBJ1-1	NA	TRBV19	TGTGCCAGTAGTATGGGGTCAGGGGTCACTGAAGCTTTCTTT	CASSMGSGVTEAFF
NA	TRBJ2-1	TRBD2	TRBV12-3/TRBV12-4	TGTGCCAGCAGTTTAAGGCTAGCGGGAGTCAAGTTCTTC	CASSLRLAGVKFF
few	TRBJ1-3	NA	TRBV15	TGTGCCACCAGCAGAGCGGCAGGGGGAAACACCATATATTTT	CATSRAAGGNTIYF
NA	TRBJ1-1	NA	TRBV6-5	TGTGCCAGCAGTCCACTACGGGGGAACACTGAAGCTTTCTTT	CASSPLRGNTEAFF
NA	TRBJ2-5	TRBD1	TRBV11-2	TGTGCCAGCAGCTTAGGAAACAGGGGCCAAGAGACCCAGTACTTC	CASSLGNRGQETQYF
NA	TRBJ1-6	NA	TRBV18	TGTGCCAGCTCACCTGAAGGGGGGAGCGGGGATTCACCCCTCCACTTT	CASSPEGGSGDSPLHF
NA	TRBJ1-3	NA	TRBV3-1/TRBV3-2	TGTGCCAGCAGCCACGGACAGTCCTCTGGAAACACCATATATTTT	CASSHGQSSGNTIYF
NA	TRBJ2-7	TRBD2	TRBV27	TGTGCCAGCAGTTTATCATCGGTAGCGGGAACCTACGAGCAGTACTTC	CASSLSSVAGTYEQYF
NA	TRBJ1-1	NA	TRBV6-5	TGTGCCAGCAGCTTGGCGGGGGGAATAGAAGCTTTCTTT	CASSLAGGIEAFF
NA	TRBJ2-2	NA	TRBV5-1	TGCGCCAGCAGCTTGGATGCAGGGGCCGGTTACACCGGGGAGCTGTTTTTT	CASSLDAGAGYTGELFF
NA	TRBJ1-5	NA	TRBV6-5	TGTGCCAGCAGTTACTCACAACAGGGCGCCAATCAGCCCCAGCATTTT	CASSYSQQGANQPQHF
NA	TRBJ1-5	TRBD1	TRBV2	TGTGCCAGTGACAGGGGCAGGGGTCAGCCCCAGCATTTT	CASDRGRGQPQHF
once	TRBJ1-4	TRBD1	TRBV7-2	TGTGCCAGCAGCCTGAGATCGGGACAGGGGGTGGCAACTAATGAAAAACTGTTTTTT	CASSLRSGQGVATNEKLFF
NA	TRBJ1-4	NA	TRBV5-1	TGCGCCAGTCGACAACCAGGGAATGAAAAACTGTTTTTT	CASRQPGNEKLFF
NA	TRBJ2-1	TRBD2	TRBV2	TGTGCCAGCAGCGCTGACCGACTAGCCCGGAATGAGCAGTTCTTC	CASSADRLARNEQFF
once	TRBJ2-7	NA	TRBV30	TGTGCCTGGAGTTTTAACTTTCGGGTCTCCTACGAGCAGTACTTC	CAWSFNFRVSYEQYF
NA	TRBJ2-6	TRBD2	TRBV30	TGTGCCTGGAGGGGGGAGGGCTCTGGGGCCAACGTCCTGACTTTC	CAWRGEGSGANVLTF
NA	TRBJ1-2	NA	TRBV15	TGTGCCACCAGCAGAGACAGGTCAAATAACTATGGCTACACCTTC	CATSRDRSNNYGYTF